The 15 T cell receptor beta chains in this list originate from one sample, sequenced in a study of CD8 T cells in Susac syndrome. The authors reverse transcribed about 0.5 to 1 ug RNA with random hexamers. One entry per CDR3 protein results from TCRdb running MiXCR on the immunoSEQ multiplex PCR reads. The sample consists of approximately 150,000 distinct CDR3 sequences, just over 90% of them appearing once. The sequenced material came from CD4+ T cells from PBMCs. These receptors all come from a human donor in good health.

The chain links TRBV5-1 to TRBJ2-1; 13 nucleotides align to TRBD2. The length of the CDR3 is 16 residues. CDR1 and CDR2 (germline): SGHRS, YFSETQ. Losses at the gene ends were 0 bases for V and 4 bases for J; bases not matched to a gene: 1. DNA of the CDR3: TGCGCCAGCAGCTTGGGACTAGCGGGAGGTTACAATGAGCAGTTCTTC. Translation gives CASSLGLAGGYNEQFF.

The chain links TRBV23-1 to TRBJ2-1; 10 bases agree with TRBD1. TRBV23-1 is an ORF, with its function uncertain. Germline trimming cut 3 bases from V and 4 bases from J; bases unmatched to any gene: 6. There are 16 residues in the CDR3. DNA for the CDR3: TGCGCCAGCAGTCAGTCCCGGGACAGGGGATACAATGAGCAGTTCTTC. The encoded protein is CASSQSRDRGYNEQFF.

This chain connects TRBV5-1 to TRBJ2-1; D is ambiguous. The germline CDR1 and CDR2 sequences are SGHRS and YFSETQ. The V and J ends lost 0 bases and 6 bases respectively, with 13 bases between them. CDR3 length equals 15 residues. This CDR3 is CASSLESIPSNEQFF. CDR3 nucleotides: TGCGCCAGCAGCTTGGAATCAATCCCCTCCAATGAGCAGTTCTTC.

The genes are TRBV28 and TRBJ1-2; 9 nucleotides match TRBD1. The CDR3 has 16 residues. V gave up 3 bases and J gave up 2 bases; unmatched junction bases: 7. Looked up from germline, CDR1 is MDHEN and CDR2 is SYDVKM. This CDR3 reads CASSLFGTGTNYGYTF. The CDR3 region has the DNA TGTGCCAGCAGTTTGTTTGGGACAGGGACCAACTATGGCTACACCTTC.

This chain links TRBV6-1 with TRBJ2-1, with D perhaps TRBD1 or TRBD2 (6 bases each). The CDR3 runs 15 residues. Germline CDR1 MNHNS, CDR2 SASEGT. V shed 5 bases and J shed 0 bases, with 11 bases lying between them. In DNA, the CDR3 is TGTGCCAGCAGTAGTGGGGGGCCCTCCTACAATGAGCAGTTCTTC. Translation gives CASSSGGPSYNEQFF.

The chain links TRBV5-1 to TRBJ2-3; 8 bases line up with TRBD2. Germline-derived CDR1 and CDR2 are SGHRS and YFSETQ. V was clipped by 3 bases and J by 4 bases; unmatched bases: 19. This CDR3 contains 19 residues. The CDR3 DNA reads as TGCGCCAGCAGCTACCCCCGGGGTAGCGGGGCCCTGGATTCAGATACGCAGTATTTT. Translation gives CASSYPRGSGALDSDTQYF. Supplemented by reference TRBV5-1 and TRBJ2-3, the full variable domain reads KAGVTQTPRYLIKTRGQQVTLSCSPISGHRSVSWYQQTPGQGLQFLFEYFSETQRNKGNFPGRFSGRQFSNSRSEMNVSTLELGDSALYLCASSYPRGSGALDSDTQYFGPGTRLTVL.

This chain joins TRBV16 and TRBJ1-2; 7 positions match TRBD1. This CDR3 region has 14 residues. J was trimmed by 8 bases and V by 2 bases; bases with no gene match: 8. Germline V lookup: CDR1 KGHSY, CDR2 FQNENV. The CDR3 region has the DNA TGTGCCAGCAGCCAACCAGGACAGGAAGGCGGCTACACCTTC. It translates to CASSQPGQEGGYTF.

The chain links TRBV6-5 to TRBJ2-4; 7 bases agree with TRBD1. The J segment lost 3 bases and the V segment lost 8 bases, leaving 4 bases of the junction unmatched. CDR1 is MNHEY and CDR2 is SVGAGI in the germline V gene. CDR3 length: 13 amino acids. CDR3 region: CASFGTDKNIQYF. CDR3 DNA sequence: TGTGCCAGCTTCGGGACAGACAAAAACATTCAGTACTTC.

The rearrangement uses TRBV6-5 and TRBJ1-6; 10 positions match TRBD1. Trimming took 2 bases from V and 1 from J; bases not matched to a gene: 2. The length of the CDR3 is 17 residues. Germline V CDR1 and CDR2: MNHEY, SVGAGI. The CDR3 region has the DNA TGTGCCAGCAGTTACGGACAGGGGGTGTCCTATAATTCACCCCTCCACTTT. It codes for CASSYGQGVSYNSPLHF.

The CDR3 sequence: CASRLADGGELYEQYF. As DNA, the CDR3 is TGTGCAAGTCGCTTAGCAGATGGGGGGGAGCTCTACGAGCAGTACTTC. The chain employs TRBV12-2 and TRBJ2-7; TRBD1 reflects the table's D call only, with no check against the DNA. TRBV12-2 is a recognized pseudogene. CDR3 length: 16 amino acids.

This sequence joins TRBV3-1 and TRBJ2-2; no definite D call. Germline V gene data show CDR1 as LGHDT and CDR2 as YNNKEL (reference sequence). The CDR3 is made up of 14 amino acids. Trimming cost V 5 bases and J 7 bases, with 14 bases left between them. The CDR3 protein is CASSYLREDGELFF. Here the CDR3 DNA reads TGTGCCAGCAGCTATCTACGAGAGGACGGGGAGCTGTTTTTT.

J is TRBJ1-1 and V is TRBV20-1; D call uncertain. This CDR3 has 13 amino acids. V lost 3 bases and J lost 4, with 12 bases in between. The germline gives CDR1 DFQATT, CDR2 SNEGSKA (reference sequence). The CDR3 bases are TGCAGTGCTAGTCTGGGAAAAGTCACTGAAGCTTTCTTT. Translating gives CSASLGKVTEAFF.

The rearrangement joins TRBV7-2 to TRBJ2-7; D gene unclear. V dropped 4 bases and J dropped 8 bases, with 9 bases sitting between them. CDR1 SGHTA and CDR2 FQGNSA come from the germline V gene. This CDR3 region has 11 residues. Written as DNA, the CDR3 is TGTGCCAGCAGCTCCCAGGAGAAGCAGTACTTC. Its protein is CASSSQEKQYF.

This clonotype was counted once. The V gene is TRBV6-1, the J gene TRBJ2-5; the D call may be TRBD1 or TRBD2 (5 bases each). The V gene's germline CDR1 is MNHNS and CDR2 SASEGT. Trimming pared 7 bases from V and 5 bases from J, leaving 14 bases between. This CDR3 has 13 residues. The CDR3 sequence is CASTRGVVETQYF. CDR3 bases: TGTGCCAGCACCCGGGGCGTGGTGGAGACCCAGTACTTC.

This CDR3 reads CASSTSGTSYEQYF. DNA of the CDR3: TGTGCCAGCAGCACTAGCGGGACCTCCTACGAGCAGTACTTC. V usage is TRBV7-2 and J usage is TRBJ2-7; 10 bases match TRBD2. The V and J ends lost 5 bases and 0 bases, in that order; junction bases with no gene match: 1. Germline assignment: CDR1 SGHTA and CDR2 FQGNSA. The CDR3 is 14 residues long.